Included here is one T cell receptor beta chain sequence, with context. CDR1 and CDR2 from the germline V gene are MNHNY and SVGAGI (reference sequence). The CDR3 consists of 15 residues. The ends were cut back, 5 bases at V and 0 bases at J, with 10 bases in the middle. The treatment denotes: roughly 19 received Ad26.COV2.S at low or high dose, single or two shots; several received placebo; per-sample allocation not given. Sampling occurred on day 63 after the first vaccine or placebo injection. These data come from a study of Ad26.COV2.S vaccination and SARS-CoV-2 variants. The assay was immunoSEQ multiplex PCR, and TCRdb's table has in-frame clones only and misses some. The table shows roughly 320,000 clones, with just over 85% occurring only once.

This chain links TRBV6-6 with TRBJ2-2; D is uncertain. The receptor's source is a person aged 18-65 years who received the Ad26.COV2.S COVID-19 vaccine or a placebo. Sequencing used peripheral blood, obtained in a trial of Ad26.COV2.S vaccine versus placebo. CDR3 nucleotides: TGTGCCAGCAGTAGCCACGGGTCGAACACCGGGGAGCTGTTTTTT. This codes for CASSSHGSNTGELFF.